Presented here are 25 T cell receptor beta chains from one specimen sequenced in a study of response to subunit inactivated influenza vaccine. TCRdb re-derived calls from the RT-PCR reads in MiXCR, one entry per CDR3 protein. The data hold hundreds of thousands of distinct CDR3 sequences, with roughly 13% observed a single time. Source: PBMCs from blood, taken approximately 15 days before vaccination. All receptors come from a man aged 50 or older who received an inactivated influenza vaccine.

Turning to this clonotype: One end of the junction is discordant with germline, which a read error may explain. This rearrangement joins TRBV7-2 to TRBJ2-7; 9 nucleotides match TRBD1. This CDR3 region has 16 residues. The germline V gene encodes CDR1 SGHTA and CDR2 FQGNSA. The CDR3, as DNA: TGTGCCGGCAGCTTAGCGGCCCGGGACAGGGACTACGAGCAGTACTTC. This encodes CAGSLAARDRDYEQYF.

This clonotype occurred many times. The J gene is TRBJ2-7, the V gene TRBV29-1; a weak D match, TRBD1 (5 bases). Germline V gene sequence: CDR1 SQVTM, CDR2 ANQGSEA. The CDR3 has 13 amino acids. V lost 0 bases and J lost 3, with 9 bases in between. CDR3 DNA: TGCAGCGTTGAAGATGGAAGGGGCTACGAGCAGTACTTC. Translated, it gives CSVEDGRGYEQYF.

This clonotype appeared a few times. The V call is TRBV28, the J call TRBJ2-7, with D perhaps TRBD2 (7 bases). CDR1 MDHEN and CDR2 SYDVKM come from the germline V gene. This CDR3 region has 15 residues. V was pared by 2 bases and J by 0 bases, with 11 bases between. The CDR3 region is CASSLMRGLSYEQYF. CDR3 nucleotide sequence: TGTGCCAGCAGTTTAATGCGGGGGCTCTCCTACGAGCAGTACTTC.

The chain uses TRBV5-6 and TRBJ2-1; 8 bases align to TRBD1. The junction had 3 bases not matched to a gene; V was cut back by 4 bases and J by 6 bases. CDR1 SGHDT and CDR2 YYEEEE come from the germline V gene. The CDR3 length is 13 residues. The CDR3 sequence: CASSHTGGNEQFF. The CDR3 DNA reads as TGTGCCAGCAGCCACACAGGGGGCAATGAGCAGTTCTTC.

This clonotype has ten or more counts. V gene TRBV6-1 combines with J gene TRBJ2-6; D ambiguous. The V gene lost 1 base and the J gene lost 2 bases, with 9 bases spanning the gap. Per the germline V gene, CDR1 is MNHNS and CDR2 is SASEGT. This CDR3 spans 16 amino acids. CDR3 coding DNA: TGTGCCAGCAGTGAAGTTTTTTGGGCTGGGGCCAACGTCCTGACTTTC. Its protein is CASSEVFWAGANVLTF.

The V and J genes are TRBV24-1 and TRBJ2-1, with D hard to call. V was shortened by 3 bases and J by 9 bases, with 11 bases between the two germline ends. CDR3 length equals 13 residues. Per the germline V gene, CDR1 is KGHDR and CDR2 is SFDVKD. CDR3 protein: CATSDPQVREQFF. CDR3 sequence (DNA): TGTGCCACCAGTGATCCACAAGTACGTGAGCAGTTCTTC.

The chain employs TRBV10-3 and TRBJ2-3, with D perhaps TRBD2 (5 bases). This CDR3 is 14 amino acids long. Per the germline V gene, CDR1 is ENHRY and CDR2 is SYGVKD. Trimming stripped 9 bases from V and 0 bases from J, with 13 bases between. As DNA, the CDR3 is TGTGCCATTCGAATGCGGACTAGCACAGATACGCAGTATTTT. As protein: CAIRMRTSTDTQYF.

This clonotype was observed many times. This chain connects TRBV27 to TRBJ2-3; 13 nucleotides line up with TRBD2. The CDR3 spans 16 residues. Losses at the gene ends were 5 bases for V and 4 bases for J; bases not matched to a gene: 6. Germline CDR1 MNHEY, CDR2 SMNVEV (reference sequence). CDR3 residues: CASSIRLAGGPDTQYF. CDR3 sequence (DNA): TGTGCCAGCAGTATTCGACTAGCGGGAGGTCCAGATACGCAGTATTTT.

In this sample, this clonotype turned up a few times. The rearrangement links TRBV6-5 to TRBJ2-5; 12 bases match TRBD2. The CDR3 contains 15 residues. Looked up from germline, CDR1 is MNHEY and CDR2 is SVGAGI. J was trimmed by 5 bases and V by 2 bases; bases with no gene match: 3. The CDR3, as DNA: TGTGCCAGCAGTTACACCCTAGCGGGGGGGGAGACCCAGTACTTC. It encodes CASSYTLAGGETQYF.

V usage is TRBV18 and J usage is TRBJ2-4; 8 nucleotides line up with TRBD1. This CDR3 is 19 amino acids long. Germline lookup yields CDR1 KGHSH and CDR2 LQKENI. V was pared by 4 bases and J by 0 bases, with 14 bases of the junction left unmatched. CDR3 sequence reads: CASSRSPRGQVVAKNIQYF. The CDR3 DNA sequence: TGTGCCAGCTCACGAAGCCCCAGGGGGCAAGTGGTAGCCAAAAACATTCAGTACTTC.

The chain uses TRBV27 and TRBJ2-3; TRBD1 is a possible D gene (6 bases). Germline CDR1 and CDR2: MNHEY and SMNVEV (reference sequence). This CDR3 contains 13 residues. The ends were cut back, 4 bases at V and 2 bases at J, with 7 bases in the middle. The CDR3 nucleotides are TGTGCCAGCAGTTACAGGGTCACAGATACGCAGTATTTT. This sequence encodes CASSYRVTDTQYF.

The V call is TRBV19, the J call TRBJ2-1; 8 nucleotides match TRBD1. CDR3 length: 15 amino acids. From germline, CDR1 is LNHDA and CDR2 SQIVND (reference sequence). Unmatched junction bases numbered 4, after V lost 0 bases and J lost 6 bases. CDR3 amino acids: CASSIDRGLGNEQFF. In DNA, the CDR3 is TGTGCCAGTAGTATAGACAGGGGGCTCGGCAATGAGCAGTTCTTC.

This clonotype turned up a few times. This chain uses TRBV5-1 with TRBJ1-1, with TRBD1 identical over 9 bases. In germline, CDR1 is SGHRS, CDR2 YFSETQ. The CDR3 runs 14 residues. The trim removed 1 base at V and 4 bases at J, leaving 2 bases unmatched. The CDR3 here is CASSLRTGATEAFF. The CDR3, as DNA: TGCGCCAGCAGCTTGAGGACAGGGGCCACTGAAGCTTTCTTT.

CDR3 protein: CSARTSEETQYF. CDR3 nucleotides: TGCAGTGCTAGGACTAGCGAAGAGACCCAGTACTTC. The genes are TRBV20-1 and TRBJ2-5, with TRBD2 matching 8 bases. The CDR3 runs 12 residues. Germline V gives CDR1 DFQATT, CDR2 SNEGSKA (reference sequence). V lost 3 bases, J lost 3 bases, and 0 bases stayed unmatched.

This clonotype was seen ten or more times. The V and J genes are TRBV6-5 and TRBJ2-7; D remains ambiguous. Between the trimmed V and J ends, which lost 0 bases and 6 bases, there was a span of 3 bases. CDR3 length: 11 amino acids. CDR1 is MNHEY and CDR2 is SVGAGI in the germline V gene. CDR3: CASSYSGEQYF. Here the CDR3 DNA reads TGTGCCAGCAGTTACTCTGGCGAGCAGTACTTC.

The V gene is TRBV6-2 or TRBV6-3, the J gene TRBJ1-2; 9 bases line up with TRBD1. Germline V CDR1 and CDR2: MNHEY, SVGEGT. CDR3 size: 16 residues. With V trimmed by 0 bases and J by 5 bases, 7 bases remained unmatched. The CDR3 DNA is TGTGCCAGCAGTTACTCGGACAGGACAGGGGTTTATGGCTACACCTTC. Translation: CASSYSDRTGVYGYTF.

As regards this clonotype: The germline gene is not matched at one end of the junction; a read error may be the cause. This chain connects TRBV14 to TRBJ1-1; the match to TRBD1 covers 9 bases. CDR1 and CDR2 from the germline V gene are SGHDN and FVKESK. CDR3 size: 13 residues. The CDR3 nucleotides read TGTGCCAGCAGCCAAAACCGGGACAGGGAAGTTTTCTTT. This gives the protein CASSQNRDREVFF. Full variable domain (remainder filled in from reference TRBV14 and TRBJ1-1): EAGVTQFPSHSVIEKGQTVTLRCDPISGHDNLYWYRRVMGKEIKFLLHFVKESKQDESGMPNNRFLAERTGGTYSTLKVQPAELEDSGVYFCASSQNRDREVFFGQGTRLTVV.

This chain's CDR3 is CASSLWLAGGYNEQFF. CDR3 nucleotide sequence: TGTGCCAGCAGTTTGTGGCTAGCGGGGGGGTACAATGAGCAGTTCTTC. V and J are TRBV27 and TRBJ2-1, with TRBD2 matching 12 bases. The CDR3 length is 16 residues. With V trimmed by 3 bases and J by 4 bases, 4 bases remained unmatched. The germline CDR1 and CDR2 sequences are MNHEY and SMNVEV (reference sequence).

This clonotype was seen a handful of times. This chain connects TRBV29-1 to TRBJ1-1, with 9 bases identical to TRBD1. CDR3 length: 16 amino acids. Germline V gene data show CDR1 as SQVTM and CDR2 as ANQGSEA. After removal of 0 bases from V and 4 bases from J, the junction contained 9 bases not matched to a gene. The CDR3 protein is CSVEDKVKGQGTEAFF. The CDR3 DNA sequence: TGCAGCGTTGAAGATAAAGTTAAGGGACAGGGCACTGAAGCTTTCTTT.

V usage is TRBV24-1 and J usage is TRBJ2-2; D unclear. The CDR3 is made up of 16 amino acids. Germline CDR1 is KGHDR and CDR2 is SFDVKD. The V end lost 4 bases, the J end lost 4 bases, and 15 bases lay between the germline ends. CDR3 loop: CATSELHHTGTGELFF. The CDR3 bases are TGTGCCACCAGTGAGCTCCACCATACGGGCACCGGGGAGCTGTTTTTT.

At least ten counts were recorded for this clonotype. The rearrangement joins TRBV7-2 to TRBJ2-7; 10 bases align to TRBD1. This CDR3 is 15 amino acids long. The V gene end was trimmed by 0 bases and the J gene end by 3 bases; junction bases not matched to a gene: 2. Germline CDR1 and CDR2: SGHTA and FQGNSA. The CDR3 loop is CASSLAGQGIYEQYF. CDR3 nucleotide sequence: TGTGCCAGCAGCTTAGCGGGACAGGGGATCTACGAGCAGTACTTC.

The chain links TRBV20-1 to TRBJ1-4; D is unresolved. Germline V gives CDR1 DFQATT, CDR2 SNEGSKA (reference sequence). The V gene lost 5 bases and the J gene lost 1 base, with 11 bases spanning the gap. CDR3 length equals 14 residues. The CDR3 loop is CSADEKGTNEKLFF. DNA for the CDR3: TGCAGTGCTGATGAAAAGGGAACTAATGAAAAACTGTTTTTT.

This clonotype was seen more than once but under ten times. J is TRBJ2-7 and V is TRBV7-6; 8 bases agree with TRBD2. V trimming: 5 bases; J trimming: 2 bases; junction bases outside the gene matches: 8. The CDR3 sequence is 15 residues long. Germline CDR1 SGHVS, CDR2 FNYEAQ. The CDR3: CASSPGTRQTYEQYF. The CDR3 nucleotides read TGTGCCAGCAGCCCCGGGACTAGGCAGACCTACGAGCAGTACTTC.

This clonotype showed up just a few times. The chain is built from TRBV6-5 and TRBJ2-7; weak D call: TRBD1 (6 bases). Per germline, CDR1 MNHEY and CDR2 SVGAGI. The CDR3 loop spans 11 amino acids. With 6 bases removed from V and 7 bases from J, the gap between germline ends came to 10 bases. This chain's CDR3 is CASRKQGEQYF. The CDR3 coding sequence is TGTGCCAGCAGAAAGCAGGGGGAGCAGTACTTC.

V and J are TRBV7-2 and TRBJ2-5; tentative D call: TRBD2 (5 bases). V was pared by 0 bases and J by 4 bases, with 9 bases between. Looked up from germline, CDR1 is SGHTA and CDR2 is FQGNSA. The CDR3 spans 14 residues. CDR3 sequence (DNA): TGTGCCAGCAGCTTAGCGCAGCGGAGAGAGACCCAGTACTTC. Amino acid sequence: CASSLAQRRETQYF.